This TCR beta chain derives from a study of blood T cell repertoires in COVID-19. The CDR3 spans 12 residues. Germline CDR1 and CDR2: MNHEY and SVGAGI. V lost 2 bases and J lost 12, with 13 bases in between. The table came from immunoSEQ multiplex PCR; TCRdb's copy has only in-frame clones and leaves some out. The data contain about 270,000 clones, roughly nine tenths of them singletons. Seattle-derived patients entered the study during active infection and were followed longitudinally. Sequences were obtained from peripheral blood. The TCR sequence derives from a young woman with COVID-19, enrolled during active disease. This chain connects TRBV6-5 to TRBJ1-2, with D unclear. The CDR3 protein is CASSYSPGYNTF. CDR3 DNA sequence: TGTGCCAGCAGTTACAGCCCGGGGTATAACACCTTC.